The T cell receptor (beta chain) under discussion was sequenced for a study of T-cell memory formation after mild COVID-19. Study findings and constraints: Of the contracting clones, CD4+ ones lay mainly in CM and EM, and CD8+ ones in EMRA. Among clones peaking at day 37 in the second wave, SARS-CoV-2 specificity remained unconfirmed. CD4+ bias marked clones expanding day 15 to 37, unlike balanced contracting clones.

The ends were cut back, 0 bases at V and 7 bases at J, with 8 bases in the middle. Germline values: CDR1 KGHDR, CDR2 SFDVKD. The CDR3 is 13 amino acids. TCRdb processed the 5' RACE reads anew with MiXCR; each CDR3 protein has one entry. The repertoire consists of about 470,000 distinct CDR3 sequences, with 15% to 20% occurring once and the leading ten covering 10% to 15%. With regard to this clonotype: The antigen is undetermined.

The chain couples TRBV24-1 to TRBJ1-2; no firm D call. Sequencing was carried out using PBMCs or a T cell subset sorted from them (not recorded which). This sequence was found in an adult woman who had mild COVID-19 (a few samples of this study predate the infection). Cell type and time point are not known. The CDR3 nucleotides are TGTGCCACCAGTGATTTGTTGGGATTTGGCTACACCTTC. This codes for CATSDLLGFGYTF.